What follows describes a single T cell receptor (beta chain). Antigen unknown. The CDR3 is made up of 14 amino acids. CDR1 and CDR2 (germline): SQVTM, ANQGSEA. V was trimmed by 7 bases and J by 2 bases, leaving 15 bases between them. Sequencing used immunoSEQ multiplex PCR; TCRdb keeps in-frame clones, though not all of them. The table lists roughly 72,000 clones, roughly 80% of them singletons, with 4.5% to 6% in the top ten. The sample belongs to a study of OX40 agonist ivuxolimab in advanced cancers. Points from the study as a whole: CD8+ T cells were the subset that, on average, had more expanded clones than CD4+. There were also nonresponders showing low normalized T-cell clonal expansion.

The sample in question was CD4+ or CD8+ T cells sorted from blood, obtained in a trial of the OX40 agonist ivuxolimab. The TCR originated in an adult with an advanced solid tumor such as melanoma, head and neck, liver or kidney cancer. The J gene is TRBJ1-5, the V gene TRBV29-1; TRBD1 is a possible D gene (6 bases). This CDR3 reads CSGYRESRNQPQHF. The CDR3 nucleotides read TGCAGCGGTTACAGGGAATCACGCAATCAGCCCCAGCATTTT.